These T cell receptor beta chains were read from a single sample in a study of T cell responses to AZD1222 COVID-19 vaccine. Assay used: immunoSEQ multiplex PCR; TCRdb lists only in-frame clones, some missing. The sample shows about 120,000 clones, about 86% of them seen only once. The starting material was peripheral blood, obtained 28 days after the second AZD1222 dose. The receptor source for this set is an adult who received the AZD1222 COVID-19 vaccine. Both conserved end residues are part of each CDR3.

v_gene,CDR3aa
TRBV7-9,CASSSTWTGELFF
TRBV24-1,CATSNGRSDNQPQHF
TRBV7-9,CASSLSSGRAYEQFF
TRBV24-1,CATSDLEFGGRDTQYF
TRBV7-9,CASSLSDNEQFF
TRBV4-3,CASSPGTSGDVETQYF
TRBV9,CASSAKLARAGPAYEQYF
TRBV9,CASSVNDSPYEQYF
TRBV11-2,CASSPRRNRHTEAFF
TRBV29-1,CSVLPQVRGRYTF
TRBV7-2,CASSEGTGRETQYF
TRBV5-3,CARSWTPGAPLHF
TRBV4-1,CASSQGPPNSEGNQPQHF
TRBV5-6,CASSLWGTGGNQPQHF
TRBV28,CASADRVGQYF
TRBV5-1,CASSFNSGSSYNEQFF
TRBV29-1,CSVEEGPRGYTF
TRBV21-1,CASSKELGGICEQYF